The 25 T cell receptor beta chains listed next were all sequenced from one sample in a study of regulatory T cells in long-lasting Graves disease. The TCR beta library used iRepertoire HTBI primers with Arm-PCR amplification of CDR3. TCRdb re-derived calls from the multiplex PCR reads in MiXCR, one entry per CDR3 protein. The sample comprises roughly 490,000 distinct CDR3 sequences, around a fifth of which are singletons, and around 12% rests with the top ten. Time point reported: persistent/refractory GD, antithyroid drugs over 5 years with positive TRAb. The TCR library used RNA extracted from PBMCs. This specimen consisted of peripheral blood mononuclear cells (PBMCs), obtained when the disease was refractory, from a patient treated with antithyroid drugs. These receptors came from a female donor with Graves disease.

This clonotype was observed at least ten times. J is TRBJ1-5 and V is TRBV28; a weak D match, TRBD1 (5 bases). In germline, CDR1 is MDHEN, CDR2 SYDVKM. This CDR3 is built from 14 residues. With 6 bases removed from V and 4 bases from J, the gap between germline ends came to 13 bases. CDR3 loop: CASSSDSYNQPQHF. As DNA, the CDR3 is TGTGCCAGCAGCTCCGACAGTTATAATCAGCCCCAGCATTTT.

This clonotype was detected a few times. It differs at one base from a far larger clone, so likely a read error. The V and J genes are TRBV3-1 and TRBJ2-7; D remains unclear. V was trimmed by 2 bases and J by 6 bases, leaving 5 bases between them. The germline V gene has CDR1 LGHDT and CDR2 YNNKEL (reference sequence). The CDR3 runs 11 residues. The CDR3 DNA sequence: TGTGCCAGCAGCCAACCGGGCGAGCAGTACTTC. This sequence encodes CASSQPGEQYF.

The chain has TRBV30 and TRBJ1-4, with TRBD1 as a possible D gene (6 bases). Germline V gene data show CDR1 as GTSNPN and CDR2 as SVGIG (reference sequence). The ends were cut back, 2 bases at V and 8 bases at J, with 18 bases in the middle. The CDR3 runs to 15 residues. In DNA, the CDR3 is TGTGCCTGGAGTCAAGGGGGGACGAAAGGCGAAAAACTGTTTTTT. Its translation is CAWSQGGTKGEKLFF.

V gene TRBV18 combines with J gene TRBJ2-5, with unresolved D. Trimming took off 6 bases at V and 3 bases at J, with 14 bases between the two ends. Looked up from germline, CDR1 is KGHSH and CDR2 is LQKENI. The CDR3 runs to 14 residues. DNA for the CDR3: TGTGCCAGCTCGCCTGGACGGACGGAAGAGACCCAGTACTTC. It encodes CASSPGRTEETQYF.

Ten or more counts support this clonotype. The J gene is TRBJ1-2, the V gene TRBV9; TRBD1 matches at 9 bases. Germline loops: CDR1 SGDLS, CDR2 YYNGEE. This CDR3 has 18 residues. The V gene end was trimmed by 0 bases and the J gene end by 3 bases; junction bases not matched to a gene: 12. DNA of the CDR3: TGTGCCAGCAGCGTAGACCCCCTACAGGGGGCTTATCACTATGGCTACACCTTC. It translates to CASSVDPLQGAYHYGYTF.

This clonotype was recorded many times. The chain links TRBV28 to TRBJ2-2, with D perhaps TRBD1 (7 bases). The germline V gene encodes CDR1 MDHEN and CDR2 SYDVKM. V lost 5 bases, J lost 6 bases, and 16 bases lay in between. The CDR3 spans 15 residues. The DNA for the CDR3 is TGTGCCAGCAGTCTTATGGGACAGCGGGCCGGGGAGCTGTTTTTT. Its protein is CASSLMGQRAGELFF.

Worth noting for this clonotype: Since a much larger clone is just one base distant, this may be a read error. The J gene is TRBJ2-7, the V gene TRBV11-2; the match to TRBD2 covers 7 bases. The CDR3 is 12 residues long. Looked up from germline, CDR1 is SGHAT and CDR2 is FQNNGV. The DNA for the CDR3 is TGTGCCGGCAGCTTAACTAGCGACGAGCAGTACTTC. Translated: CAGSLTSDEQYF.

This clonotype turned up a few times. The rearrangement links TRBV6-5 to TRBJ1-6, with 7 bases lining up with TRBD1. Looked up from germline, CDR1 is MNHEY and CDR2 is SVGAGI. The CDR3 runs to 15 residues. Losses at the gene ends were 0 bases for V and 11 bases for J; bases not matched to a gene: 7. CDR3 protein: CASSYSRQGITPLHF. CDR3 in DNA: TGTGCCAGCAGTTACTCGCGACAGGGTATCACACCCCTCCACTTT.

This clonotype was detected many times. The J gene is TRBJ2-7, the V gene TRBV27; the match to TRBD1 covers 8 bases. J was trimmed by 3 bases and V by 3 bases; bases with no gene match: 4. This CDR3 is built from 14 residues. Germline V gene lookup returns CDR1 MNHEY and CDR2 SMNVEV (reference sequence). The CDR3 region is CASSFRGRGYEQYF. As DNA, the CDR3 is TGTGCCAGCAGTTTCAGGGGGCGAGGCTACGAGCAGTACTTC.

This clonotype was recorded many times. The chain couples TRBV2 to TRBJ2-2; D remains unclear. This CDR3 spans 14 amino acids. V lost 3 bases and J 0 bases, leaving 5 bases between the germline ends. The V gene's germline CDR1 is SNHLY and CDR2 FYNNEI. The CDR3 loop is CASSEHANTGELFF. CDR3 in DNA: TGTGCCAGCAGTGAGCATGCGAACACCGGGGAGCTGTTTTTT.

This clonotype was recorded at least ten times. The chain is built from TRBV28 and TRBJ2-7; no reliable D call. CDR1 is MDHEN, CDR2 SYDVKM, per germline. This CDR3 has 14 residues. The V gene lost 2 bases and the J gene lost 2 bases, with 10 bases spanning the gap. Written as DNA, the CDR3 is TGTGCCAGCAGTTTACTGGGTATGACCTACGAGCAGTACTTC. Translating gives CASSLLGMTYEQYF. The full variable domain, in which reference TRBV28 and TRBJ2-7 provide the parts outside the CDR3, is DVKVTQSSRYLVKRTGEKVFLECVQDMDHENMFWYRQDPGLGLRLIYFSYDVKMKEKGDIPEGYSVSREKKERFSLILESASTNQTSMYLCASSLLGMTYEQYFGPGTRLTVT.

On this clonotype: A read error may be the cause here, since a much bigger clone is one base away. This is likely a read error, given that the CDR3 carries no conserved phenylalanine or tryptophan at its end. The chain carries TRBV9 and TRBJ1-1, with a tentative D call TRBD1 (6 bases). V lost 3 bases to trimming and J lost 1 base, with 13 bases between them. The CDR3 is made up of 15 amino acids. Germline CDR1 SGDLS, CDR2 YYNGEE. The DNA for the CDR3 is TGTGCCAGCAGCGAAGCGGGACACCCGAACACTGAAGCTTTCCTT. This codes for CASSEAGHPNTEAFL.

This clonotype was observed a few times. This sequence joins TRBV30 and TRBJ2-2; D perhaps matches TRBD2 (6 bases). Germline loops: CDR1 GTSNPN, CDR2 SVGIG (reference sequence). The CDR3 is 12 residues long. V was cut by 3 bases and J by 6 bases, with 8 bases left in between. The CDR3 coding sequence is TGTGCCTGGAGGGGGACTTCCGGGGAGCTGTTTTTT. Translation gives CAWRGTSGELFF.

This clonotype was seen a handful of times. The rearrangement joins TRBV7-2 to TRBJ2-7; 15 bases map to TRBD2. This CDR3 has 17 amino acids. The V gene end was trimmed by 5 bases and the J gene end by 0 bases; junction bases not matched to a gene: 5. CDR1 and CDR2 from the germline V gene are SGHTA and FQGNSA. The DNA of the CDR3 is TGTGCCAGCAGCCCGGGACTAGCGGGGGGCAACTCCTACGAGCAGTACTTC. Translation gives CASSPGLAGGNSYEQYF.

There are a few counts of this clonotype. The chain employs TRBV11-1 and TRBJ2-2; D is ambiguous. Per germline, CDR1 SGHAT and CDR2 FQDESV (reference sequence). CDR3 size: 15 residues. Between the trimmed V and J ends, which lost 5 bases and 2 bases, there was a span of 12 bases. The CDR3 DNA is TGTGCCAGCAGCCGCTTAAGCCTCAACACCGGGGAGCTGTTTTTT. Amino acids: CASSRLSLNTGELFF. The entire variable domain, with the rest obtained from reference TRBV11-1 and TRBJ2-2, is as follows: EAEVAQSPRYKITEKSQAVAFWCDPISGHATLYWYRQILGQGPELLVQFQDESVVDDSQLPKDRFSAERLKGVDSTLKIQPAELGDSAMYLCASSRLSLNTGELFFGEGSRLTVL.

This clonotype was observed at least ten times. This chain links TRBV6-1 with TRBJ1-6; the D gene is possibly TRBD1 (5 bases). Germline V gene data show CDR1 as MNHNS and CDR2 as SASEGT. The length of the CDR3 is 15 residues. V lost 0 bases to trimming and J lost 6 bases, with 9 bases between them. This CDR3 reads CASSEAAGSNSPLHF. The CDR3 DNA is TGTGCCAGCAGTGAAGCGGCAGGGAGTAATTCACCCCTCCACTTT.

About this clonotype itself: A single base separates this from a much larger clone, so it may be a read error. This chain uses TRBV15 with TRBJ1-1, with D hard to call. Germline-derived CDR1 and CDR2 are LNHNV and YYDKDF (reference sequence). Trimming shortened V by 1 base and J by 6 bases, and 9 bases separated the two germline ends. The CDR3 extends over 13 amino acids. The DNA of the CDR3 is TGTGCCACCAGCAGAGCGGAGAGGGCTGAAGCTTTCTTT. This translates into CATSRAERAEAFF.

In its sample, this clonotype was seen many times. J is TRBJ1-2 and V is TRBV28; maybe TRBD1 (6 bases). The germline V and J ends were trimmed by 3 bases and 4 bases, with 9 bases remaining between them. Germline CDR1 is MDHEN and CDR2 is SYDVKM. The CDR3 length is 13 residues. For the CDR3, the DNA is TGTGCCAGCAGTTTCAGGGGAAGCTATGGCTACACCTTC. Translating it yields CASSFRGSYGYTF.

This clonotype was seen a handful of times. This chain joins TRBV7-2 and TRBJ2-7, with 7 bases matching TRBD2. The CDR3 length is 12 residues. Trimming cost V 5 bases and J 7 bases; bases outside gene matches: 5. Germline V gene sequence: CDR1 SGHTA, CDR2 FQGNSA. The CDR3 protein is CASSQFGGEQYF. The CDR3, as DNA: TGTGCCAGCAGCCAATTCGGGGGGGAGCAGTACTTC. The whole variable domain, remainder taken from reference TRBV7-2 and TRBJ2-7, is GAGVSQSPSNKVTEKGKDVELRCDPISGHTALYWYRQSLGQGLEFLIYFQGNSAPDKSGLPSDRFSAERTGGSVSTLTIQRTQQEDSAVYLCASSQFGGEQYFGPGTRLTVT.

This clonotype was seen a handful of times. The rearrangement uses TRBV20-1 and TRBJ1-4, with 9 bases matching TRBD1. The CDR3 length is 18 residues. Trimming at V came to 1 base and at J to 2 bases, leaving 11 bases not matched to a gene. The germline V gene has CDR1 DFQATT and CDR2 SNEGSKA (reference sequence). CDR3 bases: TGCAGTGCTAGAGTTTACAGGGGGCCCCTGGGGACTAATGAAAAACTGTTTTTT. Translating it yields CSARVYRGPLGTNEKLFF.

This clonotype showed up just a few times. The chain couples TRBV28 to TRBJ2-1; TRBD2 matches at 15 bases. Germline CDR1 is MDHEN and CDR2 is SYDVKM. The CDR3 is made up of 16 amino acids. The V and J ends lost 7 bases and 7 bases, in that order; junction bases with no gene match: 8. The DNA of the CDR3 is TGTGCCAGCACTAAGGCCGGGACTAGCGGGAGGAATGAGCAGTTCTTC. It translates to CASTKAGTSGRNEQFF.

J is TRBJ1-4 and V is TRBV5-5; D gene ambiguous. Per germline, CDR1 SGHKS and CDR2 YYEKEE (reference sequence). V was pared by 0 bases and J by 8 bases, with 5 bases between. The CDR3 loop spans 12 amino acids. As DNA, the CDR3 is TGTGCCAGCAGCTTGGGGCAAGAAAAACTGTTTTTT. It yields the protein CASSLGQEKLFF.

This clonotype was observed at least ten times. V usage is TRBV7-2 and J usage is TRBJ2-5, with D possibly being TRBD2 (6 bases). The CDR3 totals 14 residues. CDR1 is SGHTA, CDR2 FQGNSA, per germline. V lost 4 bases, J lost 7 bases, and 16 bases lay in between. The CDR3 protein is CASSSSGGAGTQYF. DNA of the CDR3: TGTGCCAGCAGCTCCTCCGGCGGGGCCGGGACCCAGTACTTC.

The rearrangement uses TRBV6-4 and TRBJ2-2, with D perhaps matching TRBD2 (5 bases). V was clipped by 0 bases and J by 5 bases, with 10 bases between them. This CDR3 has 15 amino acids. CDR1 MRHNA and CDR2 SNTAGT come from the germline V gene. CDR3 in DNA: TGTGCCAGCAGTGACTCCCCTACGGGGACCGGGGAGCTGTTTTTT. It is translated as CASSDSPTGTGELFF.

Of note for this clonotype: Given a much more abundant clone one base away, this may be a read error. The rearrangement uses TRBV2 and TRBJ2-5, with D uncertain. The assigned J gene may be wrong: the sequence end matches TRBJ2-1 better. CDR1 and CDR2 (germline): SNHLY, FYNNEI. The CDR3 sequence is 13 residues long. CDR3 loop: CASTRAAYNEQFF. CDR3 DNA sequence: TGTGCCAGCACCCGGGCTGCCTACAATGAGCAGTTCTTC.